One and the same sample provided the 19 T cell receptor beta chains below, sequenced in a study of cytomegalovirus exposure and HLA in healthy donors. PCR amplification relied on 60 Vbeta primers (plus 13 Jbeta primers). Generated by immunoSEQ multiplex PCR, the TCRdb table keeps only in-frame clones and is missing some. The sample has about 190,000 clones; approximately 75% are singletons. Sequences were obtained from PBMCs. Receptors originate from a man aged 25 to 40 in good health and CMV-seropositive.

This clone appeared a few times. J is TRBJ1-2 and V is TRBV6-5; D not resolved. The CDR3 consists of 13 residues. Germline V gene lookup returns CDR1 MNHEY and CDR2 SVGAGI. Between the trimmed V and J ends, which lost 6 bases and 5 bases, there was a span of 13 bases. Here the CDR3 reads CASRRDEEYGYTF. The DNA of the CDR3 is TGTGCCAGCAGGAGGGATGAGGAGTATGGCTACACCTTC.

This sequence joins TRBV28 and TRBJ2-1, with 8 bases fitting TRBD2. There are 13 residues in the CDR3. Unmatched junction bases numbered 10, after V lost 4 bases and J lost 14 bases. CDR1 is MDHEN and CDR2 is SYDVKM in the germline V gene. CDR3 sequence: CASSSIREGYKFF. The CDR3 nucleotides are TGTGCCAGCAGTTCTATCCGGGAGGGGTATAAGTTCTTC.

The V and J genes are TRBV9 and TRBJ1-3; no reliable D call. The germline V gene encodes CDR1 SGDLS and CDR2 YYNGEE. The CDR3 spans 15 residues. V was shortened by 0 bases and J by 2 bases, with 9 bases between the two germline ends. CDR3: CASSVAGQAGNTIYF. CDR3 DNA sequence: TGTGCCAGCAGCGTAGCTGGGCAGGCTGGAAACACCATATATTTT.

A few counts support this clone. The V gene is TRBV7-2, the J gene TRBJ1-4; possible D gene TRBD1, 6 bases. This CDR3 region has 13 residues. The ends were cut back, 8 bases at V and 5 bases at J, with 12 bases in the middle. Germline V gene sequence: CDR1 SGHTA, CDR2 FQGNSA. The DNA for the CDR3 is TGTGCCAGCGGTCGACAGGTGAATGAAAAACTGTTTTTT. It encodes CASGRQVNEKLFF.

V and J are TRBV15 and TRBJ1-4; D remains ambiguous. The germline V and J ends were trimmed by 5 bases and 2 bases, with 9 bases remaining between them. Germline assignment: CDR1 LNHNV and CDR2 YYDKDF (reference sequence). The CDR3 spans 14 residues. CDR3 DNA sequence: TGTGCCACCAGCCGAGGGCTTACTAATGAAAAACTGTTTTTT. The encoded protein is CATSRGLTNEKLFF.

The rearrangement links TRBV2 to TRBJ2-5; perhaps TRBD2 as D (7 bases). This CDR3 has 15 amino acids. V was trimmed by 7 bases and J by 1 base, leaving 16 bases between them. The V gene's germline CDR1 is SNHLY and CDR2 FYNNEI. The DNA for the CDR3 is TGTGCCAGCACTCGGGGGGCAAGACTCCAAGAGACCCAGTACTTC. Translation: CASTRGARLQETQYF.

The CDR3 spells CASSQTPSDRELFF. For the CDR3, the DNA is TGCGCCAGCAGCCAAACCCCTAGCGATAGGGAGCTGTTTTTT. The chain is built from TRBV4-3 and TRBJ2-2, with TRBD2 as a possible D gene (6 bases). Germline-derived CDR1 and CDR2 are LGHNA and YSLEER. V was shortened by 2 bases and J by 9 bases, with 13 bases between the two germline ends. This CDR3 comprises 14 residues.

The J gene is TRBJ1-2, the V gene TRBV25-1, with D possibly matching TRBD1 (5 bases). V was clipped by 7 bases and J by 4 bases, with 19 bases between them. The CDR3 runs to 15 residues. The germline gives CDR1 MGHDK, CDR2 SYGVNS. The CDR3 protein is CASKGGDGVFYGYTF. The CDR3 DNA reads TGTGCCAGCAAGGGAGGGGACGGAGTTTTCTATGGCTACACCTTC.

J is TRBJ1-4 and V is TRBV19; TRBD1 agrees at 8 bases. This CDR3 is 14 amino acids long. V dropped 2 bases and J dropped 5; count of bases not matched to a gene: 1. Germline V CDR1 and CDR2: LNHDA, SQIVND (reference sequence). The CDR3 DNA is TGTGCCAGTAGTATATACAGGGGGAATGAAAAACTGTTTTTT. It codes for CASSIYRGNEKLFF.

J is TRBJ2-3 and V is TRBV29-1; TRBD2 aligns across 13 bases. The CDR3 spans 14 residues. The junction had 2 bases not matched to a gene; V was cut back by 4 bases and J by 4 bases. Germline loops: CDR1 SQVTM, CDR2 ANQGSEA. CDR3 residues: CSVGTSGSPDTQYF. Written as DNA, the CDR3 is TGCAGCGTTGGGACTAGCGGGAGCCCAGATACGCAGTATTTT.

This chain's CDR3 is CASSPPSLRDEAFF. CDR3 DNA: TGTGCCAGCTCCCCCCCATCTTTGAGAGATGAAGCTTTCTTT. The chain has TRBV18 and TRBJ1-1; D unresolved. V lost 6 bases and J lost 7, with 18 bases in between. The CDR3 consists of 14 residues. Germline V gives CDR1 KGHSH, CDR2 LQKENI.

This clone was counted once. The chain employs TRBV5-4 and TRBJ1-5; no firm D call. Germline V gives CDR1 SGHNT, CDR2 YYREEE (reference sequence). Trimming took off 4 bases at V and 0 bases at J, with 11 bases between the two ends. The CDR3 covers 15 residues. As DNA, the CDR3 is TGTGCCAGCAGCCTCGGAGGACTTAGCAATCAGCCCCAGCATTTT. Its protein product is CASSLGGLSNQPQHF.

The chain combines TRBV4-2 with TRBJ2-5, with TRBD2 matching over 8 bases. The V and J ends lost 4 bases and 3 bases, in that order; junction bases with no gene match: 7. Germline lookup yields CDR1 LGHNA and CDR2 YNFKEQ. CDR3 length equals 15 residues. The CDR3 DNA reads TGTGCCAGCAGCCGGGGGCGGGGGGACGAAGAGACCCAGTACTTC. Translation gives CASSRGRGDEETQYF.

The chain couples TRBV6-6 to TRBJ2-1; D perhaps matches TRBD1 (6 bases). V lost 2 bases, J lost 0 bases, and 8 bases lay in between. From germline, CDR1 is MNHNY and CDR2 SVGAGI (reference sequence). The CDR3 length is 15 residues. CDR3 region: CASSYGDTSYNEQFF. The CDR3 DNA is TGTGCCAGCAGTTACGGGGACACCTCCTACAATGAGCAGTTCTTC.

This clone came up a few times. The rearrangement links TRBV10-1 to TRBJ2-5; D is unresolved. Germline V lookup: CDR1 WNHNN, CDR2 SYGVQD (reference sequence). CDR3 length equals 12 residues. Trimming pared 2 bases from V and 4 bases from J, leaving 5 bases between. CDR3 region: CASSEGPETQYF. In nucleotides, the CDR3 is TGCGCCAGCAGTGAGGGGCCAGAGACCCAGTACTTC.

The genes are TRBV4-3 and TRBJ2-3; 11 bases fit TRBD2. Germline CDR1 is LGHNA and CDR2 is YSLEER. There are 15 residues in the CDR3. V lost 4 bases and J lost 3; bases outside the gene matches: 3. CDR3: CASSPSGGRTDTQYF. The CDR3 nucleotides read TGCGCCAGCAGCCCTAGCGGGGGGAGGACAGATACGCAGTATTTT.

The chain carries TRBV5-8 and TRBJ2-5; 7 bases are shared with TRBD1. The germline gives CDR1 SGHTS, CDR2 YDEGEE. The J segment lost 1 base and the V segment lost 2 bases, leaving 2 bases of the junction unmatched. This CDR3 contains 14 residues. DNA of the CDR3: TGTGCCAGCAGCTTATCAGGGGGCCAAGAGACCCAGTACTTC. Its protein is CASSLSGGQETQYF.

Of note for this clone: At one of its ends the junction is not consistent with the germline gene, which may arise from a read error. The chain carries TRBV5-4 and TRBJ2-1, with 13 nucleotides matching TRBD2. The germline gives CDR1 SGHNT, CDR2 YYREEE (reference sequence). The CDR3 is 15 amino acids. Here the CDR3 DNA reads TGCGCCAGCAGCCAAGTACTAGCGGGGGGGCTTGAGCAGTTCTTC. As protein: CASSQVLAGGLEQFF.

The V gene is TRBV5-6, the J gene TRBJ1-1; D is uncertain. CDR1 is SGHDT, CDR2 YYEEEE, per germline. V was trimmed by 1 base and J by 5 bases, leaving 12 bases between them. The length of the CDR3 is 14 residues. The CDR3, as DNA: TGTGCCAGCAGCTTGATTGGCATCAGGACTGAAGCTTTCTTT. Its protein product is CASSLIGIRTEAFF.